Given below is one T cell receptor (beta chain) in context. The use of a sample-barcoded 5' primer and a J-beta primer mix characterized a second PCR of roughly 6 to 11 cycles. Each cDNA molecule, via a template-switch adaptor with 12 random nucleotides, was tagged. Each sample yielded at least 3 million CDR3-containing paired-end reads. Each CDR3 protein gets one entry after TCRdb re-called the 5' RACE reads with MiXCR. The table has approximately 800,000 distinct CDR3 sequences, 58% seen once. This sample was taken from a study of blood T cells in healthy people across ages. The authors drew about 10 milliliters of peripheral blood from each donor. RNA extraction gave at least 5.5 micrograms of total RNA per sample. This CDR3 contains 13 residues. J was trimmed by 8 bases and V by 9 bases; bases with no gene match: 6. In germline, CDR1 is MGHDK, CDR2 SYGVNS.

This chain joins TRBV25-1 and TRBJ1-6, with 8 bases matching TRBD1. Specimen: blood. The TCR comes from a man younger than 45 in good health. The CDR3 DNA reads as TGTGCCAGTACCAGGGGGCGGGATTCACCCCTCCACTTT. Protein sequence: CASTRGRDSPLHF.